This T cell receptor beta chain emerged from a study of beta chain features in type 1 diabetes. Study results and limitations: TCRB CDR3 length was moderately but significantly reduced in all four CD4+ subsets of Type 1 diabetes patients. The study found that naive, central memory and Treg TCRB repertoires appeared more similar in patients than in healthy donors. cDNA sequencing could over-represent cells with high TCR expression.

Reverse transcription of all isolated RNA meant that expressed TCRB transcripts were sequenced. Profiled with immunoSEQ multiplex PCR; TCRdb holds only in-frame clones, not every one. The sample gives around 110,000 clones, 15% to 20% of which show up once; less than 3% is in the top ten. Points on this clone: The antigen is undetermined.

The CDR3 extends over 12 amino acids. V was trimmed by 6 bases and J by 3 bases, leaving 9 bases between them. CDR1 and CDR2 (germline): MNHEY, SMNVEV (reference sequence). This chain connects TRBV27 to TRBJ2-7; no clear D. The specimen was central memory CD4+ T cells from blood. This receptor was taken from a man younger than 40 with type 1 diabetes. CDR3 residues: CASRGSIYEQYF. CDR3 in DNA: TGTGCCAGCAGGGGTTCCATCTACGAGCAGTACTTC.